This T cell receptor beta chain appears in the sequencing data of a study of blood T cell repertoires in COVID-19. Study information: Nucleic acid was either cDNA or gDNA, and it came from T cells, B-cell-depleted T cells, or PBMCs.

Individuals aged 18 to 89 years were recruited from 24 US areas. Assignments of participants to cohorts depended upon their own reported clinical history. Generated by immunoSEQ multiplex PCR, the TCRdb table keeps only in-frame clones and is missing some. The sample holds 390,000 or so clones, around 87% seen once. CDR1 and CDR2 (germline): KGHSH, LQKENI. The CDR3 length is 13 residues. The junction had 5 bases not matched to a gene; V was cut back by 6 bases and J by 4 bases. Sequenced input: PBMCs or T cells enriched from blood (not recorded which). This sequence was found in a man aged 18 to 29 who had recovered from COVID-19. The chain has TRBV18 and TRBJ1-2; 7 nucleotides match TRBD1. CDR3 in amino acids: CASSSDRVYGYTF. The CDR3 DNA reads as TGTGCCAGCTCTTCAGACAGGGTCTATGGCTACACCTTC.